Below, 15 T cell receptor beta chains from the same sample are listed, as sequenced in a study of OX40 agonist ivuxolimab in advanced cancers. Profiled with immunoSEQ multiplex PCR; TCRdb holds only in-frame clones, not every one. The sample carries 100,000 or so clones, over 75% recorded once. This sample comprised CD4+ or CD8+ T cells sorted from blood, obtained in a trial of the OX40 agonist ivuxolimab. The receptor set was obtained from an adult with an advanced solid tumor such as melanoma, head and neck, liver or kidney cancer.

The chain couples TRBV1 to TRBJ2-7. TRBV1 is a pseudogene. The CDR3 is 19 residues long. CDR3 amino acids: CTSSHPVNQGRGRRYEQYF. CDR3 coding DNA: TGCACCAGCAGCCATCCCGTCAATCAGGGAAGAGGGCGTCGCTACGAGCAGTACTTC.

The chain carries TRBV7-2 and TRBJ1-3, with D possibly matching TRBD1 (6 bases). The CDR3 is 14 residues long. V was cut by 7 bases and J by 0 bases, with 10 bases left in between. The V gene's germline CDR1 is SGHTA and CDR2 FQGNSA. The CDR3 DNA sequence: TGTGCCAGCAAAAGGACAGCCTCTGGAAACACCATATATTTT. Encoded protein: CASKRTASGNTIYF. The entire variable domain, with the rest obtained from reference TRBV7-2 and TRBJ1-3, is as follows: GAGVSQSPSNKVTEKGKDVELRCDPISGHTALYWYRQSLGQGLEFLIYFQGNSAPDKSGLPSDRFSAERTGGSVSTLTIQRTQQEDSAVYLCASKRTASGNTIYFGEGSWLTVV.

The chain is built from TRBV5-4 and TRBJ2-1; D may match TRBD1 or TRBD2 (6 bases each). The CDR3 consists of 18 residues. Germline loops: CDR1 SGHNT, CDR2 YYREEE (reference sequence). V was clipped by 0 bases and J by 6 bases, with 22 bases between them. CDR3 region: CASSLVGSRRGARNEQFF. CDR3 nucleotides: TGTGCCAGCAGCTTGGTGGGGTCAAGGAGGGGGGCCCGCAATGAGCAGTTCTTC.

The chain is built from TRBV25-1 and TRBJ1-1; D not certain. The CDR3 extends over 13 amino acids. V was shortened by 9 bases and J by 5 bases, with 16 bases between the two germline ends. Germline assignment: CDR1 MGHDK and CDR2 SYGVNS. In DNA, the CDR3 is TGTGCCAGGGTCTCTTGGAATAGGACTGAAGCTTTCTTT. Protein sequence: CARVSWNRTEAFF.

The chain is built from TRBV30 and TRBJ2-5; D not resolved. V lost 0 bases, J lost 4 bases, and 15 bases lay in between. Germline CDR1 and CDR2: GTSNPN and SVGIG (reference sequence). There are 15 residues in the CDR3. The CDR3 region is CAWSVPGPRRETQYF. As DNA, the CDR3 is TGTGCCTGGAGTGTACCGGGCCCTAGGCGAGAGACCCAGTACTTC.

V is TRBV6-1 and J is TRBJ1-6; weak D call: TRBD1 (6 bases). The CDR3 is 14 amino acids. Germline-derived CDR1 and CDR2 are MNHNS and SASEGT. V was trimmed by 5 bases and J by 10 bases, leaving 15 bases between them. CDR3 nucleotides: TGTGCCAGCAGTAGGGACACGGCCCGGTCACCCCTCCACTTT. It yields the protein CASSRDTARSPLHF.

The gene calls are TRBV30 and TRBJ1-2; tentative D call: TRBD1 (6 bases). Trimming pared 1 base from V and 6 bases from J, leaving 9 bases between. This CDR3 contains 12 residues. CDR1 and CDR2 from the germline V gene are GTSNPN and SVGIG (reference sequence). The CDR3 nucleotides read TGTGCCTGGAGTGGTACAGGGCATGGCTACACCTTC. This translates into CAWSGTGHGYTF.

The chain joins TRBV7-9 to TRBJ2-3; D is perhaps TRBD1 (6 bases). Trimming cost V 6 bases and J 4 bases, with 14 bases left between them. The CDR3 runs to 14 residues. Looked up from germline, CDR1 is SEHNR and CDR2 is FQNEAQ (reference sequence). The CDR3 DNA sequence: TGTGCCAGCAGTTACAGGGACCTCGCAGATACGCAGTATTTT. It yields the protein CASSYRDLADTQYF.

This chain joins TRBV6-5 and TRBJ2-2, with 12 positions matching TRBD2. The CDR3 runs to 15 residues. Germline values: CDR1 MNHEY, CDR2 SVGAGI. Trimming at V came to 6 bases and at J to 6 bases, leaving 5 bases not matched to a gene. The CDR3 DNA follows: TGTGCCAGCAGCCCTAGCGGGGGGGCCGCCGGGGAGCTGTTTTTT. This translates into CASSPSGGAAGELFF.

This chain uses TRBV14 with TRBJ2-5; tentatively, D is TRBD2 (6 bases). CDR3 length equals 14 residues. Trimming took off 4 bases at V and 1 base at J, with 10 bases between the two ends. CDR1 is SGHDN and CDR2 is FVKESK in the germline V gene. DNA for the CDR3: TGTGCCAGCAGCCCACGGGACTTCCAAGAGACCCAGTACTTC. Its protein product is CASSPRDFQETQYF.

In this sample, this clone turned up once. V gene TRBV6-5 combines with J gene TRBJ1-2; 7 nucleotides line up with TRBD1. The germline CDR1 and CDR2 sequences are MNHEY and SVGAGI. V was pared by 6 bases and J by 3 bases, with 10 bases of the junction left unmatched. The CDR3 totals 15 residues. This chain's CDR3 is CASRVEGQGDYGYTF. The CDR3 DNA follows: TGTGCCAGCAGGGTTGAGGGGCAGGGGGACTATGGCTACACCTTC.

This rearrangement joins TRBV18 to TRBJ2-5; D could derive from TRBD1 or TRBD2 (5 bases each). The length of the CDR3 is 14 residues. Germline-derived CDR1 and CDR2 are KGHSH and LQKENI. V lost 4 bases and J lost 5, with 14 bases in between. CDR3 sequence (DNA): TGTGCCAGCTCACGAGATTGGGGCGGGGAGACCCAGTACTTC. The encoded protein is CASSRDWGGETQYF.

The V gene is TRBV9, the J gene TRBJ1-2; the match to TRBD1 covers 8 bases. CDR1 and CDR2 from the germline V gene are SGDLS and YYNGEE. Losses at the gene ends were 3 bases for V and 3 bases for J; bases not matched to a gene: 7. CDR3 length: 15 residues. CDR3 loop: CASSGGSGQDYGYTF. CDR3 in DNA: TGTGCCAGCAGCGGAGGATCGGGACAGGACTATGGCTACACCTTC.

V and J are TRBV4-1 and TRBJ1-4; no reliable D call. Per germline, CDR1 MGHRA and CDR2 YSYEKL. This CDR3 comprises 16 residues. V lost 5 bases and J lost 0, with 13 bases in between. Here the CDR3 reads CASSRPGRATNEKLFF. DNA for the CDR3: TGCGCCAGCAGCAGACCCGGACGGGCAACTAATGAAAAACTGTTTTTT.

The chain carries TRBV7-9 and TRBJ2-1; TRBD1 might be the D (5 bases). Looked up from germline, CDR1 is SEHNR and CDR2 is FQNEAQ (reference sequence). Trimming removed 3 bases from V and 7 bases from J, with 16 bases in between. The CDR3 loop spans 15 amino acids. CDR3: CASSFSGLISNEQFF. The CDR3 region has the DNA TGTGCCAGCAGCTTTTCAGGGCTAATATCGAATGAGCAGTTCTTC.